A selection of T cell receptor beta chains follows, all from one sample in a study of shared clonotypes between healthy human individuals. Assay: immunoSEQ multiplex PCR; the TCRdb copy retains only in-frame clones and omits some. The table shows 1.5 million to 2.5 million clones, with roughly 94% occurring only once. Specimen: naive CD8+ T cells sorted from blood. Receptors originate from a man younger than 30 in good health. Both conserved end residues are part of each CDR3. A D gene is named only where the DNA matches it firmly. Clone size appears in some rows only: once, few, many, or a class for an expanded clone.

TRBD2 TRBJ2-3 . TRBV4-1 CASSPRGGTDTQYF TGCGCCAGCAGCCCACGGGGGGGCACAGATACGCAGTATTTT
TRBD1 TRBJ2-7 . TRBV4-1 CASSRNRGSEQYF TGCGCCAGCAGCCGCAACAGGGGGTCGGAGCAGTACTTC
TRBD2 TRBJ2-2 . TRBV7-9 CASTGLAGTGELFF TGTGCCAGCACGGGACTAGCGGGAACCGGGGAGCTGTTTTTT
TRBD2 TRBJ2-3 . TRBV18 CASSPGGSADTQYF TGTGCCAGCTCACCGGGCGGGAGCGCAGATACGCAGTATTTT
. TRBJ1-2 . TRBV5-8 CASSFRGPFGYTF TGTGCCAGCAGCTTTCGGGGGCCGTTTGGCTACACCTTC
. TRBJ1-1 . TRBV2 CASSEFEAFF TGTGCCAGCAGTGAATTTGAAGCTTTCTTT
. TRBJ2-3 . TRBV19 CASSISQGGGDTQYF TGTGCCAGTAGTATCTCACAGGGCGGGGGAGATACGCAGTATTTT
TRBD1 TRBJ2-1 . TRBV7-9 CASSEPRGYNNEQFF TGTGCCAGCAGCGAACCCAGGGGGTACAACAATGAGCAGTTCTTC
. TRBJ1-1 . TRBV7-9 CASSLQGPGGTEAFF TGTGCCAGCAGCTTACAGGGACCTGGGGGCACTGAAGCTTTCTTT
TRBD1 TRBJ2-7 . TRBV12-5 CASGLSTGQHFVAIEQYF TGTGCTAGTGGTTTGTCAACGGGACAGCATTTCGTCGCAATCGAGCAGTACTTC
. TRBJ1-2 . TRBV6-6 CASSRLQGYGYTF TGTGCCAGCAGTAGGTTACAGGGTTATGGCTACACCTTC
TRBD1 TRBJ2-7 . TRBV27 CASSLSDRGYEQYF TGTGCCAGCAGTTTATCGGACAGGGGCTACGAGCAGTACTTC
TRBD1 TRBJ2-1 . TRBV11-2 CASCQDRDNNEQFF TGTGCCAGCTGCCAGGACAGGGACAACAATGAGCAGTTCTTC
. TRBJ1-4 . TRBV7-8 CASSLETGYNEKLFF TGTGCCAGCAGCTTGGAAACAGGGTATAATGAAAAACTGTTTTTT
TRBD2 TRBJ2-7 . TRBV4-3 CASSQDGLAGAEQYF TGCGCCAGCAGCCAAGATGGGCTAGCGGGAGCCGAGCAGTACTTC
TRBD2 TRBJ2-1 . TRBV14 CASSPGGSGILGQFF TGTGCCAGCAGCCCCGGCGGTAGCGGGATTTTAGGGCAGTTCTTC
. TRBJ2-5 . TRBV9 CASSVVPGAQETQYF TGTGCCAGCAGCGTAGTTCCAGGGGCTCAAGAGACCCAGTACTTC
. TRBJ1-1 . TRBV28 CASSQTEGRNTEAFF TGTGCCAGCAGTCAAACCGAGGGGAGAAACACTGAAGCTTTCTTT
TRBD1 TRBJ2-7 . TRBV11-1 CASSPLPGQRSEQYF TGTGCCAGCAGCCCCCTCCCGGGACAGAGGAGCGAGCAGTACTTC
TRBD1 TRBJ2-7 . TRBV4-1 CASSPLGTGRTYEQYF TGCGCCAGCAGCCCACTTGGGACAGGGCGAACCTACGAGCAGTACTTC
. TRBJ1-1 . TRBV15 CATSRDRQIGHPNTEAFF TGTGCCACCAGCAGAGATCGACAGATAGGACACCCGAACACTGAAGCTTTCTTT
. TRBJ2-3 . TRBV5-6 CASSSITDWNTDTQYF TGTGCCAGCAGCTCGATTACGGACTGGAACACAGATACGCAGTATTTT
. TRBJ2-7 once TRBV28 CASSWESYEQYF TGTGCCAGCAGTTGGGAAAGCTACGAGCAGTACTTC
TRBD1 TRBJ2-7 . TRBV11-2 CASSTGQGTSYEQYF TGTGCCAGCAGCACGGGACAGGGGACCTCCTACGAGCAGTACTTC
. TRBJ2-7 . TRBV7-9 CASSPAWAGSEYEQYF TGCGCCAGCAGTCCTGCGTGGGCTGGGAGTGAGTACGAGCAGTACTTC